This T cell receptor (beta chain) was identified during a study of control samples from healthy donors and cancer patients. Profiling relied on immunoSEQ multiplex PCR, and the TCRdb table lists in-frame clones only, not all of them. The sample shows 350,000 to 450,000 clones, about 93% of them seen only once. Per the germline V gene, CDR1 is SGDLS and CDR2 is YYNGEE. Trimming took 0 bases from V and 8 from J, leaving 12 bases between them. The CDR3 extends over 14 amino acids. This clonotype was sampled from a middle-aged man with head and neck cancer. The chain carries TRBV9 and TRBJ2-1; D possibly corresponds to TRBD1 (6 bases). The sequenced sample was PBMCs. The CDR3: CASSVAGTRDEQFF. CDR3 nucleotides: TGTGCCAGCAGCGTAGCAGGGACACGTGATGAGCAGTTCTTC.